This is a list of T cell receptor beta chains from one sample in a study of identical twins. TCRdb redid the calling of the 5' RACE reads with MiXCR, one entry per CDR3 protein. The table lists about 570,000 distinct CDR3 sequences, 9.5% to 10% of them singletons, with approximately 3.2% in the top ten. These data were also reused for a study on yellow fever vaccine responses in identical twins.

The sequencing input was PBMCs. Receptor source: a young woman in good health. Each CDR3 is given without its conserved first and last residue. The D gene is left open where the match is weak. For some rows the clone size is stated as once, few or many, or as a class when expanded; others skip it.

>TRBV12-3/TRBV12-4|TRBD1|TRBJ2-5|many
ASSRTGAGQETQY
>TRBV28|TRBD1|TRBJ2-4|-
ASSLLTGARNIQY
>TRBV30|TRBD1|TRBJ1-5|-
AWSFSGGRNQPQH
>TRBV7-8|-|TRBJ2-7|many
ASSFALTRYEQY
>TRBV12-3/TRBV12-4|-|TRBJ2-1|many
ASSLAQGRQF
>TRBV29-1|-|TRBJ2-1|many
SVRLPGPPYNEQF
>TRBV4-1|-|TRBJ2-7|few
ASSLLTLLGEQY
>TRBV7-8|TRBD1|TRBJ2-7|many
ASIPMGGQGLWEQY
>TRBV20-1|TRBD1|TRBJ2-7|few
SASGGQGALRSHEQY
>TRBV5-1|TRBD1|TRBJ2-1|few
ASSFPTGGSYNEQF
>TRBV5-1|-|TRBJ2-1|few
ASSSSPDYDNEQF
>TRBV29-1|TRBD2|TRBJ2-1|few
SAPGLASYNEQF
>TRBV7-8|-|TRBJ1-1|few
ASSLSAVFEAF
>TRBV20-1|TRBD1|TRBJ2-1|once
CARDPKGQGAYNEQF
>TRBV12-3/TRBV12-4|TRBD2|TRBJ2-3|-
ASSSSSGRQSTDTQY
>TRBV5-1|TRBD1|TRBJ2-2|-
ASSGTYRGPHTGELF
>TRBV6-1|-|TRBJ1-2|-
ASRPAGAINGYT
>TRBV5-1|-|TRBJ2-2|many
ASSLLEGIGTGELF
>TRBV6-6|-|TRBJ2-7|few
ASSRGQTYEQY
>TRBV7-9|-|TRBJ1-1|-
ASSQINTEAF